This T cell receptor beta chain was retrieved from a study of blood T cell repertoires in COVID-19 (TCRdb year 2020). Notes on the research overall: The collaborator samples originated in the United States, Italy and Spain and spanned the acute and convalescent phases of COVID-19. The prospective study material was composed of cDNA or gDNA derived from T cells, B-cell-depleted T cells, or PBMCs. The dataset comprised deeply sampled blood TCRbeta repertoires from subjects exposed to, actively infected with, or recovered from COVID-19. The repertoires were released in a freely available public database meant as a resource for research on the immune response to SARS-CoV-2. The samples were drawn from two sources: the first 160 participants of the ongoing ImmuneRACE study, and 1,254 subjects contributed by 6 global collaborators. Nearly every sample came with metadata listing a de-identified subject ID, COVID-19 status, age in years and sex. HLA class I and class II types, where available, came from metadata supplied by the sample provider rather than from assay-based typing. General conclusions and limits of the study: The quantity of clinical and demographic metadata differed by source and by participant and was supplied without curation.

Points on this clone: It has no known antigen specificity. No qualities accompany the bases; no much larger clone lies one base away.

In the prospective study, participants were about 18 to 95 years old, resided in about two dozen geographic areas of the United States, and were enrolled through a virtual design. To assign participants to cohorts, the prospective study relied on clinical history that participants themselves reported in a screening survey and a study questionnaire. ImmuneRACE Cohort 3 recovered participants were defined by two consecutive negative NP/OP PCR tests, healthcare professional clearance, or symptom resolution. Mobile phlebotomists in the prospective study collected whole blood, serum and a nasopharyngeal or oropharyngeal swab from every participant. Participants in the prospective study had the option to provide additional blood draws and questionnaires over a roughly 2-month period. Before DNA extraction, prospective study blood samples were shipped either frozen or at room temperature. TCRbeta CDR3 regions were amplified from genomic DNA by means of the immunoSEQ Assay, a bias-controlled multiplex PCR. The paper's processing steps were these. Nucleated cell counts per sample were estimated from amplification of reference gene primers within the assay. To quantify the absolute abundance of each unique TCRbeta CDR3 rearrangement, sequence reads were collapsed and filtered. For each sample, productive Simpson clonality was calculated by taking the square root of Simpson's diversity index across productive rearrangements. The table was pulled from immuneACCESS by TCRdb, which kept in-frame rearrangements only. Such tables lose some clones; where checked, under half of the loss comes from unresolved V genes, and the rest has no known cause. That table gives V, J and clone size, and the DNA gave D and trimming. This sample gives about 480,000 clones in total; about 88% of them show up just once. Together, the top ten hold 8% to 9.5% of the sample.

V drops 2 bases and J drops 3 bases, leaving 19 bases in between. From a lookup of the germline V gene, CDR1 and CDR2 are MDHEN and SYDVKM. The CDR3 measures 18 amino acids from cysteine to phenylalanine. Kept here is only the CDR3 DNA, which spans 54 bases and is read in frame from base 1. Sequencing was performed on PBMCs or T cells enriched from blood (not recorded which). The clonotype was recovered from an older woman who had recovered from COVID-19. This sequence uses TRBV28 and TRBJ2-2; TRBD1 is a weak D gene call, 5 bases matching. The CDR3 in this case is CASSLATGYTSHTGELFF. DNA sequence: TGTGCCAGCAGTTTAGCTACAGGATACACGTCACACACCGGGGAGCTGTTTTTT.